This T cell receptor beta chain originates from a study of shared clonotypes between healthy human individuals. General observations from the study: Sampling used blood alone; tissue repertoires probably differ. Sharing across four donors was seen in approximately 5.2% of naive CD4 clonotypes. Among donors, sharing of clonotypes was expected to be affected by sequencing depth.

Trimming shortened V by 4 bases and J by 8 bases, and 15 bases separated the two germline ends. The CDR3 extends over 14 amino acids. Germline V gives CDR1 SGDLS, CDR2 YYNGEE. Comment on this clone: Antigen unknown.

CD45RO-negative cells were positively selected for CCR7, leaving out terminally differentiated effector memory CD45RA+ cells. Method: immunoSEQ multiplex PCR; TCRdb's copy keeps in-frame clones and lacks some. The sample has about 680,000 clones; roughly nine tenths are singletons. Sequencing used naive CD8+ T cells sorted from blood. The TCR originated in a man aged 25 to 45 in good health. The chain carries TRBV9 and TRBJ1-4; D perhaps matches TRBD1 (6 bases). As DNA, the CDR3 is TGTGCCAGCAGCCCAAATGACAGGTTGGAAAAACTGTTTTTT. Its translation: CASSPNDRLEKLFF.